The following is a T cell receptor (beta chain) sequence with its context. The antigen is undetermined. The germline V gene has CDR1 WNHNN and CDR2 SYGVQD (reference sequence). The ends were cut back, 5 bases at V and 2 bases at J, with 16 bases in the middle. The CDR3 totals 16 residues. This sample is part of a study of T cell responses to AZD1222 COVID-19 vaccine. Study results and caveats: Repertoires were collected only later (after the peak T cell response had occurred).

TCRdb keeps only in-frame clones here, not all; method: immunoSEQ multiplex PCR. The sample records about 100,000 clones, approximately 86% being singletons. This specimen was peripheral blood, taken on day 0 of AZD1222 vaccination. The genes are TRBV10-1 and TRBJ1-3; no clear D gene. The sequence came from an adult in good health. The CDR3 here is CASSKINRGTGNTIYF. The CDR3, as DNA: TGCGCCAGCAGTAAGATTAATCGGGGTACTGGAAACACCATATATTTT.